This TCR beta chain was found in a study of blood T cell repertoires in COVID-19. Whole-study context: Sites across the United States, Italy and Spain contributed samples from acute and convalescent COVID-19. The cDNA or gDNA used as material had been derived from T cells, B-cell-depleted T cells, or PBMCs.

The participants were between roughly 18 and 100 years old and came from 24 US areas. Clinical histories supplied by participants themselves formed the basis of cohort assignment. In germline, CDR1 is GTSNPN, CDR2 SVGIG (reference sequence). J lost 5 bases, V lost 4 bases, and 7 bases had no gene match. The CDR3 runs 15 residues. Libraries were prepared by immunoSEQ multiplex PCR; TCRdb keeps only in-frame clonotypes and omits some of them. This table has 200,000 to 250,000 clones, under 85% appearing once. This clonotype was obtained from a man in his 60s who had recovered from COVID-19. Sequencing was carried out using PBMCs or T cells enriched from blood (not recorded which). J is TRBJ1-5 and V is TRBV30; TRBD1 aligns across 11 bases. The CDR3 loop is CAWKGTGGRDQPQHF. CDR3 bases: TGTGCCTGGAAGGGGACAGGGGGACGGGATCAGCCCCAGCATTTT. Full variable domain (missing parts from reference TRBV30 and TRBJ1-5): SQTIHQWPATLVQPVGSPLSLECTVEGTSNPNLYWYRQAAGRGLQLLFYSVGIGQISSEVPQNLSASRPQDRQFILSSKKLLLSDSGFYLCAWKGTGGRDQPQHFGDGTRLSIL.